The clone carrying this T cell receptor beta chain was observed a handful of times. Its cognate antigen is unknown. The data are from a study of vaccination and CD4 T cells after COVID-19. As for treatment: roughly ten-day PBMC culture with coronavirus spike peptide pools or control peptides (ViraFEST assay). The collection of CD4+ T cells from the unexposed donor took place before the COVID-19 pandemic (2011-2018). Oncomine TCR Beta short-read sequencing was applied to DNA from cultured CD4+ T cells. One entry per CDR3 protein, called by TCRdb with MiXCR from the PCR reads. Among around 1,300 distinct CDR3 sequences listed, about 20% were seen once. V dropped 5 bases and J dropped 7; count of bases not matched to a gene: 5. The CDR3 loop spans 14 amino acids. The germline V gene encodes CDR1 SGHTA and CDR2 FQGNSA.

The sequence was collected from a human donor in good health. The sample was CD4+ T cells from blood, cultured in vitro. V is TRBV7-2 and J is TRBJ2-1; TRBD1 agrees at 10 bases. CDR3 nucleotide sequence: TGTGCCAGCAGCCCAGACAGGGGGCGAAATGAGCAGTTCTTC. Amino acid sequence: CASSPDRGRNEQFF.